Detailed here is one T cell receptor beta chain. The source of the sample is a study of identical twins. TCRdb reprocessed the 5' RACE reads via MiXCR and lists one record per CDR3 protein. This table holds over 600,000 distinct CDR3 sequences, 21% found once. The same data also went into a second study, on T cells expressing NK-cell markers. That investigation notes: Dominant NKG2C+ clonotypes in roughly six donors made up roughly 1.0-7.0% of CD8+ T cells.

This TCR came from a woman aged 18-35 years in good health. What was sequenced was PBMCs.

In DNA, the CDR3 is TGTGCCACCGCCGGGACGGACGATCAGCCCCAGCATTTT. Translating it yields CATAGTDDQPQHF. The V and J genes are TRBV6-1 and TRBJ1-5, with a possible D match to TRBD1 (5 bases). Germline V CDR1 and CDR2: MNHNS, SASEGT. The CDR3 consists of 13 residues. The V end lost 10 bases, the J end lost 5 bases, and 15 bases lay between the germline ends.